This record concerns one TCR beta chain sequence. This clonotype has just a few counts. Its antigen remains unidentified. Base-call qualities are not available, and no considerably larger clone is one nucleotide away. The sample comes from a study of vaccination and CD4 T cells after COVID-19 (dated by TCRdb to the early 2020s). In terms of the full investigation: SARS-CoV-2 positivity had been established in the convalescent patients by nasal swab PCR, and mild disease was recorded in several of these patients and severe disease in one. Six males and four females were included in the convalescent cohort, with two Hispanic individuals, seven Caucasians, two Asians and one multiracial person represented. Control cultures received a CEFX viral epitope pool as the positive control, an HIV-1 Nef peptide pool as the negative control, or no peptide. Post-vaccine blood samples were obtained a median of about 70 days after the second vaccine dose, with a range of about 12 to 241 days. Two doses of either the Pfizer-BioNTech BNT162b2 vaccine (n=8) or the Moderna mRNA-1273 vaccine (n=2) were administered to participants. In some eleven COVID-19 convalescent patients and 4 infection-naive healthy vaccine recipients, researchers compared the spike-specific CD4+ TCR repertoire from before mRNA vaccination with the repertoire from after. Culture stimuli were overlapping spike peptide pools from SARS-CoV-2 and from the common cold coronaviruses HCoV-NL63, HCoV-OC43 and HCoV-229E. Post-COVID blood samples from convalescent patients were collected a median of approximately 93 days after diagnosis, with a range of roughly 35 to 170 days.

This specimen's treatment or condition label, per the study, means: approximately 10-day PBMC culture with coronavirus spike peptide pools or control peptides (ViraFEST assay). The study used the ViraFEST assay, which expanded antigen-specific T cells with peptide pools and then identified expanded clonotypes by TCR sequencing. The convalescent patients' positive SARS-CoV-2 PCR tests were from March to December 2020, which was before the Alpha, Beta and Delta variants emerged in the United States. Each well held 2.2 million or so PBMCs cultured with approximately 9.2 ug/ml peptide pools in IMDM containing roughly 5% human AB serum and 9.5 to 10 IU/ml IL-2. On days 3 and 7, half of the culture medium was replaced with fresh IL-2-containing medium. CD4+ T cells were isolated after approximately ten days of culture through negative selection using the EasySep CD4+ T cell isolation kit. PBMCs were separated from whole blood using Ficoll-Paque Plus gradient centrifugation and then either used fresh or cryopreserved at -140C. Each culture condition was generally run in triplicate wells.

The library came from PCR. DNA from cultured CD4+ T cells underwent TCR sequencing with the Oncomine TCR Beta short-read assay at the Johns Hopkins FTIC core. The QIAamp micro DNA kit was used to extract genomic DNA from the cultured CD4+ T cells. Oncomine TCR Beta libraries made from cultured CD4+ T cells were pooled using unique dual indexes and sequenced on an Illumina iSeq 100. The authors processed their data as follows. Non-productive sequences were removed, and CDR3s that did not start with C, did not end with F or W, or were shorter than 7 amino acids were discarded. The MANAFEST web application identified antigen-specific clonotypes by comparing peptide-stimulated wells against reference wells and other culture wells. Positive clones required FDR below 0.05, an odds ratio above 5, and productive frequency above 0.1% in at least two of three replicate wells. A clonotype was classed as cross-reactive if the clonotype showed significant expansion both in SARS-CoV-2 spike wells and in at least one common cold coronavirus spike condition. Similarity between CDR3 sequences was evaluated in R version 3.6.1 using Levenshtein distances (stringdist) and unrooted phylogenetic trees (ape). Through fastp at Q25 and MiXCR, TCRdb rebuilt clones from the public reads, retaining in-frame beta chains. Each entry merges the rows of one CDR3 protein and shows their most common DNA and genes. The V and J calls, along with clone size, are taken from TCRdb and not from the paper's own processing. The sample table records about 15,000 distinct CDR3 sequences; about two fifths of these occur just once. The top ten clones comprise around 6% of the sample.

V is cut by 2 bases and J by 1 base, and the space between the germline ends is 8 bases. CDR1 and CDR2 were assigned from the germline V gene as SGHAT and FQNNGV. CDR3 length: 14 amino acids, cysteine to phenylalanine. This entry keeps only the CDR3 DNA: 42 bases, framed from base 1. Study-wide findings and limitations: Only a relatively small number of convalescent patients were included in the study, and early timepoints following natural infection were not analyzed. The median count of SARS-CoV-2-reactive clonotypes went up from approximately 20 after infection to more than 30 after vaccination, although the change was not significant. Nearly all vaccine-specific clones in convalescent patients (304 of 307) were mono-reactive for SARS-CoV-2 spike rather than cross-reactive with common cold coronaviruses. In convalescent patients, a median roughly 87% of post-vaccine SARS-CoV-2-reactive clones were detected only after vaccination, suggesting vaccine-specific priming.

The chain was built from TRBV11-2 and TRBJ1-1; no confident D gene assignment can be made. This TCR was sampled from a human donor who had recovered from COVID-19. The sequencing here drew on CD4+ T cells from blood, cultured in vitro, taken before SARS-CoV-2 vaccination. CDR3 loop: CASSLWAQNTEAFF. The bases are TGTGCCAGCAGCTTATGGGCGCAGAACACTGAAGCTTTCTTT.